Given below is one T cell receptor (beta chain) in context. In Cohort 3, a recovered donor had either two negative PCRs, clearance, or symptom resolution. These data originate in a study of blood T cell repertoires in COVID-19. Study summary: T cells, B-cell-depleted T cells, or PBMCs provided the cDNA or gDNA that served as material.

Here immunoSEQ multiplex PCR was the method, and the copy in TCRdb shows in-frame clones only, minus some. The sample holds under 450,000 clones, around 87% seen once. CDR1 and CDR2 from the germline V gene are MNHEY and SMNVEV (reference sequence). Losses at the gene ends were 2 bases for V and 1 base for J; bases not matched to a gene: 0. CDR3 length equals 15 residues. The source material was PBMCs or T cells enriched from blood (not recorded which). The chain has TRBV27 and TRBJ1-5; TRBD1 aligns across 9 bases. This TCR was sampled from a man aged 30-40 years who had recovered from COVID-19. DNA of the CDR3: TGTGCCAGCAGTTTAGGGACAGGGAGCAATCAGCCCCAGCATTTT. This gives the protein CASSLGTGSNQPQHF.